A selection of T cell receptor beta chains follows, all from one sample in a study of identical twins. TCRdb redid the calling of the 5' RACE reads with MiXCR, one entry per CDR3 protein. This repertoire shows about 220,000 distinct CDR3 sequences, around 6.9% found once; its top ten account for less than 2.5%. The same data also contributed to another study, on yellow fever vaccine responses in identical twins.

The material sequenced was memory (CD45RO+) T cells sorted from blood. Receptors were obtained from a woman aged 18-35 years in good health. The conserved cysteine and the conserved F or W are not part of the CDR3 here.

V gene: TRBV29-1; CDR3 protein: SVVGGGNVQETQY
V gene: TRBV6-5; CDR3 protein: ASSYDRNTEAF
V gene: TRBV18; CDR3 protein: ASSRGVRDEQY
V gene: TRBV7-9; CDR3 protein: ASSPTTGGRNEQF
V gene: TRBV5-1; CDR3 protein: ASSWGGRNEQF
V gene: TRBV28; CDR3 protein: ASSFRRGQF
V gene: TRBV6-2/TRBV6-3; CDR3 protein: ASKDPLRDTQY
V gene: TRBV3-1; CDR3 protein: ASRAQGRTGELF
V gene: TRBV2; CDR3 protein: ASRDPQKSTQY
V gene: TRBV20-1; CDR3 protein: SATGGIGYEQY
V gene: TRBV7-2; CDR3 protein: ASSLSGTEEETQY
V gene: TRBV28; CDR3 protein: ASSRDDRPYGYT